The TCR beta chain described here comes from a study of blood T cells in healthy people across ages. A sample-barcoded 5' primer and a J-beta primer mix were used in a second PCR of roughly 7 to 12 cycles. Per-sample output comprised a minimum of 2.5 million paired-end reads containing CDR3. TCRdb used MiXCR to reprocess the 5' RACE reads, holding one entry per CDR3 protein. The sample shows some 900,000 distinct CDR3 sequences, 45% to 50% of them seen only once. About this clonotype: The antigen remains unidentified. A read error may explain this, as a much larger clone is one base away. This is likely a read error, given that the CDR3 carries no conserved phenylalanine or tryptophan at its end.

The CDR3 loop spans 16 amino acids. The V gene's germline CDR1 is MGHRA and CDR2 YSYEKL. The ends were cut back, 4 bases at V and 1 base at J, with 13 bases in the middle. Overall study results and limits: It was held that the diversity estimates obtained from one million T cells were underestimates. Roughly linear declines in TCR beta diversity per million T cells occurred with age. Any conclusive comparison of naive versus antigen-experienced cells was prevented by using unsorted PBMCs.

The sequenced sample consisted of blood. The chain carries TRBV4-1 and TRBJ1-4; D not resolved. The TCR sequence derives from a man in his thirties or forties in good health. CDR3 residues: CASSPAVVVTNEKLFS. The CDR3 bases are TGCGCCAGCAGCCCAGCGGTGGTAGTAACTAATGAAAAACTGTTTTCT.